These 30 T cell receptor beta chains were sequenced from one sample in a study of control samples from healthy donors and cancer patients. Clones were sequenced by immunoSEQ multiplex PCR, and TCRdb holds only the in-frame ones, with some missing. This table has 98,000 or so clones, 75% to 85% appearing once. Sequenced material: blood. The origin of the receptors is a woman aged 25 to 39 in good health.

The chain couples TRBV14 to TRBJ1-1; possible D gene TRBD1, 6 bases. V dropped 3 bases and J dropped 8 bases, with 7 bases sitting between them. This CDR3 has 11 residues. Germline V gives CDR1 SGHDN, CDR2 FVKESK. CDR3 sequence reads: CASSQGGEAFF. In DNA form, the CDR3 reads TGTGCCAGCAGCCAGGGGGGCGAAGCTTTCTTT.

This chain connects TRBV6-1 to TRBJ1-5, with a weak D call TRBD1 (5 bases). CDR3 length equals 17 residues. Germline V CDR1 and CDR2: MNHNS, SASEGT. The ends were cut back, 4 bases at V and 0 bases at J, with 16 bases in the middle. The DNA of the CDR3 is TGTGCCAGCAGTGCACCCGGGGGGACCGTTAGCAATCAGCCCCAGCATTTT. As protein: CASSAPGGTVSNQPQHF.

The chain employs TRBV19 and TRBJ2-5, with 9 bases matching TRBD1. CDR1 is LNHDA, CDR2 SQIVND, per germline (reference sequence). J lost 2 bases, V lost 10 bases, and 5 bases had no gene match. This CDR3 is 13 amino acids long. CDR3 amino acids: CATSDRGQETQYF. The DNA of the CDR3 is TGTGCCACCTCGGACAGGGGACAAGAGACCCAGTACTTC.

This clone was seen just once. Here the CDR3 reads CASSLPQGELFF. Written as DNA, the CDR3 is TGTGCCAGCAGCCTGCCCCAGGGGGAGCTGTTTTTT. This sequence joins TRBV5-6 and TRBJ2-2, with D unclear. Looked up from germline, CDR1 is SGHDT and CDR2 is YYEEEE. V gave up 4 bases and J gave up 8 bases, with 9 bases separating them. The CDR3 consists of 12 residues.

V usage is TRBV6-2 or TRBV6-3 and J usage is TRBJ2-5, with D possibly being TRBD1 (6 bases). Per the germline V gene, CDR1 is MNHEY and CDR2 is SVGEGT. Trimming took off 3 bases at V and 2 bases at J, with 10 bases between the two ends. This CDR3 is built from 14 residues. The CDR3, as DNA: TGTGCCAGCAGTTATGGGGGCCCGCAAGAGACCCAGTACTTC. Its translation is CASSYGGPQETQYF.

This sequence joins TRBV10-3 and TRBJ1-6; TRBD1 might be the D (5 bases). The CDR3 has 15 residues. Germline V gives CDR1 ENHRY, CDR2 SYGVKD. V lost 7 bases and J 0 bases, leaving 10 bases between the germline ends. The CDR3 loop reads CAIKTDNSYNSPLHF. The CDR3, as DNA: TGTGCCATCAAGACAGATAACTCCTATAATTCACCCCTCCACTTT.

The genes are TRBV4-3 and TRBJ1-2, with 11 positions matching TRBD1. The CDR3 runs 15 residues. The V and J ends lost 0 bases and 7 bases, in that order; junction bases with no gene match: 4. Germline CDR1 LGHNA, CDR2 YSLEER. The CDR3 reads CASSQEGQGAPGYTF. The CDR3 DNA reads TGCGCCAGCAGCCAAGAAGGACAGGGGGCGCCTGGCTACACCTTC.

The CDR3 here is CASSLRRGTEAFF. CDR3 coding DNA: TGTGCCAGCAGCTTACGACGTGGAACTGAAGCTTTCTTT. V is TRBV13 and J is TRBJ1-1; D is unresolved. V lost 2 bases and J lost 5, with 9 bases in between. CDR3 length equals 13 residues. Looked up from germline, CDR1 is PRHDT and CDR2 is FYEKMQ (reference sequence).

The chain combines TRBV11-2 with TRBJ2-4; D gene unclear. V dropped 5 bases and J dropped 0 bases, with 11 bases sitting between them. CDR3 length equals 15 residues. Germline V gene data show CDR1 as SGHAT and CDR2 as FQNNGV. The CDR3 DNA reads as TGTGCCAGCAGCGAGACCGGCTTAGCCAAAAACATTCAGTACTTC. Amino acid sequence: CASSETGLAKNIQYF.

In its sample, this clone was seen many times. The CDR3 nucleotides read TGCGCCAGCACCACGGGGGATATAAGTGAAGCTTTCTTT. Translation: CASTTGDISEAFF. This chain links TRBV10-2 with TRBJ1-1; D perhaps matches TRBD1 (5 bases). Trimming cost V 7 bases and J 7 bases, with 16 bases left between them. Germline CDR1 WSHSY, CDR2 SAAADI. CDR3 length: 13 residues.

This chain uses TRBV5-1 with TRBJ1-2; 7 nucleotides match TRBD1. With 0 bases clipped from V and 8 bases from J, the junction kept 4 bases outside the gene matches. The CDR3 length is 13 residues. Germline loops: CDR1 SGHRS, CDR2 YFSETQ. CDR3 residues: CASSLGGGWGYTF. In DNA, the CDR3 is TGCGCCAGCAGCTTGGGAGGGGGCTGGGGCTACACCTTC. Full variable domain (missing parts from reference TRBV5-1 and TRBJ1-2): KAGVTQTPRYLIKTRGQQVTLSCSPISGHRSVSWYQQTPGQGLQFLFEYFSETQRNKGNFPGRFSGRQFSNSRSEMNVSTLELGDSALYLCASSLGGGWGYTFGSGTRLTVV.

The chain employs TRBV30 and TRBJ1-1, with D possibly being TRBD1 (6 bases). Trimming shortened V by 3 bases and J by 0 bases, and 17 bases separated the two germline ends. Germline V gene data show CDR1 as GTSNPN and CDR2 as SVGIG (reference sequence). The CDR3 loop spans 16 amino acids. This CDR3 reads CAWRTTGRGMNTEAFF. CDR3 nucleotide sequence: TGTGCCTGGAGGACCACAGGGCGAGGGATGAACACTGAAGCTTTCTTT.

The chain carries TRBV19 and TRBJ2-1, with a possible D match to TRBD1 (6 bases). Looked up from germline, CDR1 is LNHDA and CDR2 is SQIVND (reference sequence). Trimming took off 7 bases at V and 0 bases at J, with 16 bases between the two ends. This CDR3 contains 16 residues. The CDR3 nucleotides read TGTGCCAGTACCCCACCGGGACACCACTCCTACAATGAGCAGTTCTTC. Translating it yields CASTPPGHHSYNEQFF. Looking up the rest from reference TRBV19 and TRBJ2-1 gives the full variable domain: DGGITQSPKYLFRKEGQNVTLSCEQNLNHDAMYWYRQDPGQGLRLIYYSQIVNDFQKGDIAEGYSVSREKKESFPLTVTSAQKNPTAFYLCASTPPGHHSYNEQFFGPGTRLTVL.

The chain recombines TRBV4-3 with TRBJ1-4; 9 positions agree with TRBD1. V lost 5 bases to trimming and J lost 7 bases; unmatched junction nucleotides: 14. The germline gives CDR1 LGHNA, CDR2 YSLEER. This CDR3 region has 17 residues. CDR3 in amino acids: CASSSRDRVGVGEKLFF. As DNA, the CDR3 is TGCGCCAGCAGCAGCCGGGACAGGGTTGGCGTCGGTGAAAAACTGTTTTTT.

The chain uses TRBV9 and TRBJ2-1; 7 bases align to TRBD2. Germline V gene sequence: CDR1 SGDLS, CDR2 YYNGEE. With 3 bases clipped from V and 8 bases from J, the junction kept 14 bases outside the gene matches. This CDR3 has 16 residues. CDR3 sequence: CASSARVAGLLHEQFF. The CDR3, as DNA: TGTGCCAGCAGCGCGAGGGTAGCGGGTTTATTGCATGAGCAGTTCTTC.

V is TRBV24-1 and J is TRBJ1-1; D perhaps matches TRBD1 (5 bases). CDR1 KGHDR and CDR2 SFDVKD come from the germline V gene. V was pared by 5 bases and J by 10 bases, with 13 bases between. The CDR3 has 12 residues. The CDR3 region is CATSARGKGAFF. CDR3 DNA: TGTGCCACCAGTGCTAGGGGAAAGGGAGCTTTCTTT.

This clone was found once. This chain joins TRBV21-1 and TRBJ2-3. TRBV21-1 is classified as a pseudogene. This CDR3 comprises 18 residues. CDR3 nucleotides: TGTGCCAGCAGCAACTACAGGGGAGGGGTTCCTAGCACAGATACGCAGTATTTT. This codes for CASSNYRGGVPSTDTQYF.

The chain couples TRBV24-1 to TRBJ1-5; no clear D gene. V gave up 5 bases and J gave up 5 bases, with 6 bases separating them. Germline lookup yields CDR1 KGHDR and CDR2 SFDVKD. This CDR3 comprises 12 residues. As DNA, the CDR3 is TGTGCCACCAGTGGCCAGTATCAGCCCCAGCATTTT. Residues: CATSGQYQPQHF.

The rearrangement uses TRBV19 and TRBJ1-5; D possibly corresponds to TRBD1 (6 bases). The V end lost 5 bases, the J end lost 1 base, and 9 bases lay between the germline ends. Germline V gene sequence: CDR1 LNHDA, CDR2 SQIVND (reference sequence). The CDR3 is 14 residues long. The CDR3 coding sequence is TGTGCCAGTAGTGGACAGCGGAGCAATCAGCCCCAGCATTTT. Protein: CASSGQRSNQPQHF.

The chain is built from TRBV6-4 and TRBJ1-1, with unresolved D. The V end lost 4 bases, the J end lost 0 bases, and 6 bases lay between the germline ends. The CDR3 has 13 amino acids. Germline CDR1 and CDR2: MRHNA and SNTAGT. Here the CDR3 reads CASSAKLNTEAFF. DNA of the CDR3: TGTGCCAGCAGTGCAAAGCTGAACACTGAAGCTTTCTTT.

The V and J genes are TRBV7-6 and TRBJ1-2, with D possibly TRBD1 on 6 matching bases. V lost 6 bases to trimming and J lost 7 bases, with 15 bases between them. This CDR3 is 13 amino acids long. The V gene's germline CDR1 is SGHVS and CDR2 FNYEAQ. This CDR3 reads CASSRQVSGGYTF. The CDR3 DNA follows: TGTGCCAGCAGTCGACAGGTTTCGGGTGGCTACACCTTC.

The chain couples TRBV9 to TRBJ1-1; D is undetermined. Germline CDR1 SGDLS, CDR2 YYNGEE. Deletions cut 0 bases from V and 1 base from J, with 13 bases between. This CDR3 is 16 amino acids long. CDR3: CASSVALRAPNTEAFF. The CDR3 DNA is TGTGCCAGCAGCGTAGCTTTGAGGGCCCCGAACACTGAAGCTTTCTTT.

The DNA for the CDR3 is TGTGCCAGCAGCCACCCGACCACGGTCTCCTACAATGAGCAGTTCTTC. This translates into CASSHPTTVSYNEQFF. V gene TRBV4-2 combines with J gene TRBJ2-1; D call uncertain. The CDR3 covers 16 residues. Trimming left V 3 bases short and J 0 bases short, with 12 bases between. In germline, CDR1 is LGHNA, CDR2 YNFKEQ.

V usage is TRBV5-6 and J usage is TRBJ1-2, with D maybe TRBD1 (5 bases). This CDR3 is 14 amino acids long. Germline V gene lookup returns CDR1 SGHDT and CDR2 YYEEEE. V lost 2 bases and J lost 3, with 11 bases in between. The CDR3 DNA sequence: TGTGCCAGCAGCTTAGGGACGTCTTACTATGGCTACACCTTC. Its translation is CASSLGTSYYGYTF.

The chain recombines TRBV1 with TRBJ2-1; TRBD2, as called in the table, went unchecked against the DNA. TRBV1 is assigned pseudogene status. The CDR3 spans 17 residues. CDR3 amino acids: CTSSLRLIAGFNNEQFF. The CDR3 DNA follows: TGCACCAGCAGCCTCAGACTGATAGCGGGTTTCAACAATGAGCAGTTCTTC.

The chain couples TRBV27 to TRBJ2-6; no firm D call. V was trimmed by 5 bases and J by 0 bases, leaving 8 bases between them. This CDR3 contains 15 residues. CDR1 is MNHEY and CDR2 is SMNVEV in the germline V gene (reference sequence). The CDR3 spells CASSTHSSGANVLTF. CDR3 coding DNA: TGTGCCAGCAGTACCCATAGCTCTGGGGCCAACGTCCTGACTTTC.

The chain carries TRBV29-1 and TRBJ1-1; 8 positions match TRBD1. V was clipped by 4 bases and J by 5 bases; unmatched bases: 9. Germline-derived CDR1 and CDR2 are SQVTM and ANQGSEA. The length of the CDR3 is 14 residues. CDR3 DNA: TGCAGCGTTGGGTCAGGGGGCGCATGGACTGAAGCTTTCTTT. The encoded protein is CSVGSGGAWTEAFF. Supplemented by reference TRBV29-1 and TRBJ1-1, the full variable domain reads SAVISQKPSRDICQRGTSLTIQCQVDSQVTMMFWYRQQPGQSLTLIATANQGSEATYESGFVIDKFPISRPNLTFSTLTVSNMSPEDSSIYLCSVGSGGAWTEAFFGQGTRLTVV.

V is TRBV19 and J is TRBJ1-5; D gene uncertain. V shed 5 bases and J shed 5 bases, with 16 bases lying between them. This CDR3 region has 15 residues. Looked up from germline, CDR1 is LNHDA and CDR2 is SQIVND (reference sequence). CDR3 in amino acids: CASSSYGTGDQPQHF. The CDR3, as DNA: TGTGCCAGTAGTTCCTACGGCACCGGGGATCAGCCCCAGCATTTT. Full variable domain (missing parts from reference TRBV19 and TRBJ1-5): DGGITQSPKYLFRKEGQNVTLSCEQNLNHDAMYWYRQDPGQGLRLIYYSQIVNDFQKGDIAEGYSVSREKKESFPLTVTSAQKNPTAFYLCASSSYGTGDQPQHFGDGTRLSIL.

The rearrangement uses TRBV11-2 and TRBJ2-1; 11 nucleotides match TRBD2. Germline CDR1 SGHAT, CDR2 FQNNGV. V dropped 5 bases and J dropped 4; count of bases not matched to a gene: 10. The CDR3 consists of 17 residues. The CDR3: CASSLVVIAGGYNEQFF. The CDR3 coding sequence is TGTGCCAGCAGCCTCGTGGTGATAGCGGGGGGGTACAATGAGCAGTTCTTC. Together with reference TRBV11-2 and TRBJ2-1, the CDR3 gives the full variable domain: EAGVAQSPRYKIIEKRQSVAFWCNPISGHATLYWYQQILGQGPKLLIQFQNNGVVDDSQLPKDRFSAERLKGVDSTLKIQPAKLEDSAVYLCASSLVVIAGGYNEQFFGPGTRLTVL.

The rearrangement uses TRBV7-3 and TRBJ2-1; 10 nucleotides agree with TRBD2. V trimming: 1 base; J trimming: 9 bases; junction bases outside the gene matches: 9. The germline V gene has CDR1 SGHTA and CDR2 FQGTGA. The CDR3 sequence is 16 residues long. The CDR3 here is CASSLSAASGGGEQFF. The CDR3 region has the DNA TGTGCCAGCAGCTTAAGTGCGGCTAGCGGGGGCGGTGAGCAGTTCTTC.